One sample yielded the 25 T cell receptor beta chains listed below, sequenced in a study of T cell responses to AZD1222 COVID-19 vaccine. Some clones are missing from TCRdb's copy, which holds only in-frame ones; the method was immunoSEQ multiplex PCR. The sample has roughly 99,000 clones, about nine tenths seen once. Sequencing was performed on peripheral blood, taken 28 days after the second AZD1222 dose. Receptors were obtained from an adult who received the AZD1222 COVID-19 vaccine.

The chain employs TRBV11-2 and TRBJ2-6, with D possibly being TRBD1 (5 bases). The V end lost 3 bases, the J end lost 0 bases, and 9 bases lay between the germline ends. The CDR3 extends over 16 amino acids. CDR1 is SGHAT, CDR2 FQNNGV, per germline. The CDR3 protein is CASSFAGYSGANVLTF. CDR3 sequence (DNA): TGTGCCAGCAGCTTCGCAGGGTACTCTGGGGCCAACGTCCTGACTTTC.

The rearrangement joins TRBV30 to TRBJ2-2; D is ambiguous. V gave up 1 base and J gave up 7 bases, with 4 bases separating them. Per the germline V gene, CDR1 is GTSNPN and CDR2 is SVGIG (reference sequence). The CDR3 is made up of 11 amino acids. CDR3 DNA sequence: TGTGCCTGGAGTGCAGTCGGGGAGCTGTTTTTT. It encodes CAWSAVGELFF.

In nucleotides, the CDR3 is TGTGCCAGCAAGTCGGACAGGGGGACTAATGAAAAACTGTTTTTT. As protein: CASKSDRGTNEKLFF. The rearrangement joins TRBV6-5 to TRBJ1-4, with TRBD1 identical over 10 bases. CDR3 length: 15 amino acids. Per germline, CDR1 MNHEY and CDR2 SVGAGI. Germline trimming cut 7 bases from V and 2 bases from J; bases unmatched to any gene: 4.

This rearrangement joins TRBV7-9 to TRBJ1-1; TRBD1 agrees at 7 bases. This CDR3 spans 12 amino acids. Looked up from germline, CDR1 is SEHNR and CDR2 is FQNEAQ (reference sequence). V shed 7 bases and J 5 bases; nucleotides not matched to a gene: 4. CDR3 DNA: TGTGCCAGCACCCCAGGGGGGACTGAAGCTTTCTTT. Protein product: CASTPGGTEAFF.

This clone was picked up one time. The chain has TRBV15 and TRBJ2-3, with D perhaps matching TRBD1 (5 bases). The V gene lost 1 base and the J gene lost 1 base, with 9 bases spanning the gap. Germline lookup yields CDR1 LNHNV and CDR2 YYDKDF (reference sequence). The CDR3 covers 15 residues. The CDR3 nucleotides read TGTGCCACCAGCAGAGGAGGCAGGGGCACAGATACGCAGTATTTT. This gives the protein CATSRGGRGTDTQYF.

This chain joins TRBV6-5 and TRBJ2-3; D call uncertain. The V end lost 0 bases, the J end lost 2 bases, and 9 bases lay between the germline ends. The CDR3 totals 15 residues. Germline CDR1 is MNHEY and CDR2 is SVGAGI. The CDR3 region has the DNA TGTGCCAGCAGTTACTCGAAGAGAGTCACAGATACGCAGTATTTT. Amino acid sequence: CASSYSKRVTDTQYF.

This chain uses TRBV18 with TRBJ1-1; D gene uncertain. V dropped 2 bases and J dropped 1 base, with 5 bases sitting between them. This CDR3 is built from 13 residues. CDR1 KGHSH and CDR2 LQKENI come from the germline V gene. The CDR3: CASSPGGNTEAFF. CDR3 DNA: TGTGCCAGCTCACCAGGTGGGAACACTGAAGCTTTCTTT.

V and J are TRBV6-1 and TRBJ1-2; D is ambiguous. Germline assignment: CDR1 MNHNS and CDR2 SASEGT. V lost 2 bases and J 0 bases, leaving 10 bases between the germline ends. The CDR3 is made up of 15 amino acids. The CDR3 sequence is CASSEKGPPNYGYTF. The DNA of the CDR3 is TGTGCCAGCAGTGAAAAGGGCCCTCCTAACTATGGCTACACCTTC.

The chain combines TRBV5-1 with TRBJ1-5, with D possibly being TRBD1 (6 bases). Germline V gene data show CDR1 as SGHRS and CDR2 as YFSETQ. V was trimmed by 2 bases and J by 5 bases, leaving 14 bases between them. This CDR3 region has 15 residues. The CDR3: CASSLQGMDHQPQHF. In DNA, the CDR3 is TGCGCCAGCAGCTTACAGGGCATGGACCATCAGCCCCAGCATTTT.

Sample share makes this clone medium-sized. This chain joins TRBV7-9 and TRBJ1-5; D not certain. The germline V gene encodes CDR1 SEHNR and CDR2 FQNEAQ (reference sequence). The CDR3 is 14 residues long. V was shortened by 8 bases and J by 0 bases, with 11 bases between the two germline ends. CDR3 region: CASRAADSNQPQHF. The DNA of the CDR3 is TGTGCCAGCCGGGCCGCTGATAGCAATCAGCCCCAGCATTTT.

V usage is TRBV2 and J usage is TRBJ1-6; no clear D gene. The CDR3 consists of 14 residues. V was trimmed by 1 base and J by 7 bases, leaving 8 bases between them. The germline CDR1 and CDR2 sequences are SNHLY and FYNNEI. The CDR3 bases are TGTGCCAGCAGTGAAGAGGGAGTCAATTCACCCCTCCACTTT. This sequence encodes CASSEEGVNSPLHF.

The gene calls are TRBV2 and TRBJ2-1, with 15 bases that match TRBD2. The CDR3 has 17 residues. The germline V gene encodes CDR1 SNHLY and CDR2 FYNNEI. Unmatched junction bases numbered 9, after V lost 6 bases and J lost 6 bases. CDR3 sequence (DNA): TGTGCCAGCAGGACCGGGACTAGCGGGGGGAGGGGCAATGAGCAGTTCTTC. Encoded protein: CASRTGTSGGRGNEQFF.

The chain links TRBV19 to TRBJ2-3, with 9 positions matching TRBD2. CDR3 length equals 13 residues. The V gene's germline CDR1 is LNHDA and CDR2 SQIVND (reference sequence). The V gene end was trimmed by 3 bases and the J gene end by 6 bases; junction bases not matched to a gene: 1. Written as DNA, the CDR3 is TGTGCCAGTAGTATCGGACTAGCGGATACGCAGTATTTT. Protein product: CASSIGLADTQYF.

This clone was recorded only once. V usage is TRBV12-5 and J usage is TRBJ1-2, with no clear D. The CDR3 spans 13 residues. Per germline, CDR1 LGHNT and CDR2 FRNRAP. V was cut by 0 bases and J by 8 bases, with 10 bases left in between. The CDR3 sequence: CASGLVELGGYTF. The CDR3 region has the DNA TGTGCTAGTGGTTTGGTGGAGTTGGGGGGCTACACCTTC.

The chain recombines TRBV2 with TRBJ1-2, with TRBD1 matching over 9 bases. The V and J ends lost 2 bases and 4 bases, in that order; junction bases with no gene match: 8. The CDR3 contains 16 residues. From germline, CDR1 is SNHLY and CDR2 FYNNEI. The CDR3, as DNA: TGTGCCAGCAGTGAAAGTAGGGACAGGGCCAGCTATGGCTACACCTTC. Translating it yields CASSESRDRASYGYTF.

The chain couples TRBV24-1 to TRBJ1-5; perhaps TRBD1 as D (5 bases). This CDR3 contains 15 residues. Deletions cut 4 bases from V and 4 bases from J, with 13 bases between. CDR1 and CDR2 from the germline V gene are KGHDR and SFDVKD. The CDR3 is CATSETGTGNQPQHF. The CDR3 DNA sequence: TGTGCCACCAGTGAAACCGGGACTGGGAATCAGCCCCAGCATTTT.

The chain is built from TRBV27 and TRBJ1-1, with D tentatively TRBD1 (5 bases). The CDR3 spans 15 residues. Per the germline V gene, CDR1 is MNHEY and CDR2 is SMNVEV (reference sequence). V lost 4 bases and J 3 bases, leaving 15 bases between the germline ends. In DNA form, the CDR3 reads TGTGCCAGCAGTTATGGGTCGGTGGGGGACACTGAAGCTTTCTTT. Translating gives CASSYGSVGDTEAFF.

The rearrangement uses TRBV24-1 and TRBJ2-2; 15 nucleotides agree with TRBD2. The CDR3 sequence is 18 residues long. Unmatched junction bases numbered 8, after V lost 6 bases and J lost 4 bases. Looked up from germline, CDR1 is KGHDR and CDR2 is SFDVKD. CDR3 sequence: CATSSGLAGGRGTGELFF. The CDR3 region has the DNA TGTGCCACCAGTTCGGGACTAGCGGGAGGTCGTGGCACCGGGGAGCTGTTTTTT.

The table lists this clone with a few counts. The chain combines TRBV11-2 with TRBJ2-1; maybe TRBD2 (6 bases). Trimming shortened V by 1 base and J by 2 bases, and 6 bases separated the two germline ends. Germline V CDR1 and CDR2: SGHAT, FQNNGV. The CDR3 sequence is 14 residues long. The CDR3 DNA follows: TGTGCCAGCAGCTTAGCGGGAGCCTACAATGAGCAGTTCTTC. The encoded protein is CASSLAGAYNEQFF.

This CDR3 reads CASSVTEGYNEQFF. The CDR3 DNA follows: TGTGCCAGCAGCGTGACGGAGGGTTACAATGAGCAGTTCTTC. This chain connects TRBV9 to TRBJ2-1; TRBD2 is a possible D gene (6 bases). There are 14 residues in the CDR3. Germline V gene lookup returns CDR1 SGDLS and CDR2 YYNGEE. V was clipped by 2 bases and J by 4 bases, with 10 bases between them.

As concerns this clone: This CDR3 is also generated by other DNA sequences in the sample. The chain carries TRBV11-3 and TRBJ1-1; D remains ambiguous. V was pared by 1 base and J by 1 base, with 4 bases between. The CDR3 runs to 13 residues. Per germline, CDR1 SGHNT and CDR2 YENEEA. CDR3 region: CASSLGENTEAFF. CDR3 nucleotides: TGTGCCAGCAGCTTAGGTGAGAACACTGAAGCTTTCTTT.

This sequence joins TRBV7-9 and TRBJ1-1; the D gene is possibly TRBD1 (5 bases). There are 13 residues in the CDR3. Trimming left V 5 bases short and J 5 bases short, with 12 bases between. The germline gives CDR1 SEHNR, CDR2 FQNEAQ (reference sequence). The CDR3 protein is CASSGAAGTEAFF. As DNA, the CDR3 is TGTGCCAGCAGCGGGGCGGCGGGAACTGAAGCTTTCTTT.

The CDR3 loop is CASSSGTGGSYEQYF. DNA of the CDR3: TGTGCCAGCTCCTCGGGGACAGGGGGTTCCTACGAGCAGTACTTC. The chain recombines TRBV18 with TRBJ2-7; 11 nucleotides match TRBD1. J was trimmed by 1 base and V by 6 bases; bases with no gene match: 5. Germline values: CDR1 KGHSH, CDR2 LQKENI. CDR3 size: 15 residues.

This clone was picked up one time. CDR3 residues: CASRLGTTTNEKLFF. CDR3 DNA: TGTGCCAGCAGACTAGGGACGACAACTAATGAAAAACTGTTTTTT. V gene TRBV3-1 (or the pseudogene TRBV3-2) combines with J gene TRBJ1-4; weak D call: TRBD1 (5 bases). CDR1 is LGHDT and CDR2 is YNNKEL in the germline V gene (reference sequence). The V and J ends lost 6 bases and 0 bases respectively, with 11 bases between them. The CDR3 contains 15 residues.

The CDR3 nucleotides read TGTGCCAGCAGTTCTCCGGGACAGGGCAGAGAGACCCAGTACTTC. Encoded protein: CASSSPGQGRETQYF. The V gene is TRBV28, the J gene TRBJ2-5; 9 positions match TRBD1. The CDR3 loop spans 15 amino acids. Germline CDR1 reads MDHEN; CDR2 reads SYDVKM. J lost 4 bases, V lost 4 bases, and 7 bases had no gene match.